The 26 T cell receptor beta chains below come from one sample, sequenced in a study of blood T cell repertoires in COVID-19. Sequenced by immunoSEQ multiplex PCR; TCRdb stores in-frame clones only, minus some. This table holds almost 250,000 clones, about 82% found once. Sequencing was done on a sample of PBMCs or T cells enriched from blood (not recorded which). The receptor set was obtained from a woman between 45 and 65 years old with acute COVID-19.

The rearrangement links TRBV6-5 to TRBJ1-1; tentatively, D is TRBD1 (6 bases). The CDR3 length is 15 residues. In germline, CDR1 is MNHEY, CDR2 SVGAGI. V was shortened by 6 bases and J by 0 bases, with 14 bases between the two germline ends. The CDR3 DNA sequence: TGTGCCAGCAGGAAACACAGGGTCCTGAACACTGAAGCTTTCTTT. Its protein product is CASRKHRVLNTEAFF.

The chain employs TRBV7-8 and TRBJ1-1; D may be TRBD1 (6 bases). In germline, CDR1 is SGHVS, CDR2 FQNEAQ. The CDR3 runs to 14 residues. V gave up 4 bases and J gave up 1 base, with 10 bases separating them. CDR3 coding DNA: TGTGCCAGCAGCTCGGGACACACGAACACTGAAGCTTTCTTT. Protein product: CASSSGHTNTEAFF.

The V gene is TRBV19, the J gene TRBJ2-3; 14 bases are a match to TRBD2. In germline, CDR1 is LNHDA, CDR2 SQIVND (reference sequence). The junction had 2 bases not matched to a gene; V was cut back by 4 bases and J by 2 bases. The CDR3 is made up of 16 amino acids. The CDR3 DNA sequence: TGTGCCAGTAGTAGGACTAGCGGGGGGATCACAGATACGCAGTATTTT. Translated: CASSRTSGGITDTQYF.

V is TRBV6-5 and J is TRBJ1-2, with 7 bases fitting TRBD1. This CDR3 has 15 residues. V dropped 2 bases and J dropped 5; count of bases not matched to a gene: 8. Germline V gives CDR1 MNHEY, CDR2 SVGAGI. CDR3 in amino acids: CASSYRGGRGYGYTF. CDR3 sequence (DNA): TGTGCCAGCAGTTACCGAGGGGGCAGGGGGTATGGCTACACCTTC.

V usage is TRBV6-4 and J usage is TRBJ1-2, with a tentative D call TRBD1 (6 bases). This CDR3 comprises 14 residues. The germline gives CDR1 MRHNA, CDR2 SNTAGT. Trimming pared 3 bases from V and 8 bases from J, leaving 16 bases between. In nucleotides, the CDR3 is TGTGCCAGCAGTGAGCAGTTGGGGGCCGGCGGCTACACCTTC. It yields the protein CASSEQLGAGGYTF.

CDR3 region: CAWSVLDYGEQYF. Written as DNA, the CDR3 is TGTGCCTGGAGTGTATTAGATTACGGGGAGCAGTACTTC. The V call is TRBV30, the J call TRBJ2-7; the D is unclear. The CDR3 consists of 13 residues. The germline CDR1 and CDR2 sequences are GTSNPN and SVGIG (reference sequence). Trimming pared 0 bases from V and 7 bases from J, leaving 13 bases between.

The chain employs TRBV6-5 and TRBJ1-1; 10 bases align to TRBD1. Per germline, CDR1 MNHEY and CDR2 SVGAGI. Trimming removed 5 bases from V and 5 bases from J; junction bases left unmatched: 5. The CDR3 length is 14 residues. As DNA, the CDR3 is TGTGCCAGCAGTCAACGGGACAGGGGTACTGAAGCTTTCTTT. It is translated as CASSQRDRGTEAFF.

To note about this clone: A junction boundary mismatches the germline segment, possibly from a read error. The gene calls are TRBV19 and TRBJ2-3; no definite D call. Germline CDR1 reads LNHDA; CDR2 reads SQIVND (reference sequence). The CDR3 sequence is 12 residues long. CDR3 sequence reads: CASSSSKDTQYF. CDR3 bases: TGTGCCAGTAGTTCGAGCAAAGATACGCAGTATTTT.

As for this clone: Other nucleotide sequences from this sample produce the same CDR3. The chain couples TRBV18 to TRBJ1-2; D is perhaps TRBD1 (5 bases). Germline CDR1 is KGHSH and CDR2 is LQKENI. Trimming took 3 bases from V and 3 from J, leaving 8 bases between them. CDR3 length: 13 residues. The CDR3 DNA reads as TGTGCCAGCTCACCGGGGGGAGACTATGGCTACACCTTC. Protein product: CASSPGGDYGYTF.

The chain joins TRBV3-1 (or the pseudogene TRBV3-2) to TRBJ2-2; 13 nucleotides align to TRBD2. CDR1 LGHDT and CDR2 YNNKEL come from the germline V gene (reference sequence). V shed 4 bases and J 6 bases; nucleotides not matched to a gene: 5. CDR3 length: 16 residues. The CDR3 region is CASSPWTSGGAGELFF. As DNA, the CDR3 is TGTGCCAGCAGCCCCTGGACTAGCGGGGGTGCCGGGGAGCTGTTTTTT.

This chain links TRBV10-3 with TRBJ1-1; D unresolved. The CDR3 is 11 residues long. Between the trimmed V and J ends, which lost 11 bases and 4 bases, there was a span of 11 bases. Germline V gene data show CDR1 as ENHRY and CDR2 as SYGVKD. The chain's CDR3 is CAVGVSTEAFF. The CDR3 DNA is TGTGCCGTCGGGGTGTCCACTGAAGCTTTCTTT.

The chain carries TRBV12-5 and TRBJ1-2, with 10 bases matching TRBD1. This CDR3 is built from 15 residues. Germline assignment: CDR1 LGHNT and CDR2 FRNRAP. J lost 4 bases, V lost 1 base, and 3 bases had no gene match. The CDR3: CASGLGQGAGYGYTF. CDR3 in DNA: TGTGCTAGTGGTTTGGGACAGGGGGCGGGCTATGGCTACACCTTC.

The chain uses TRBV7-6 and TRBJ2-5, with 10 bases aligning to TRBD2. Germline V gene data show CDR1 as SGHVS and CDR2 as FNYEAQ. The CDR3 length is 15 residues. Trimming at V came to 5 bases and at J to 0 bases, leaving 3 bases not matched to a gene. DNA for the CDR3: TGTGCCAGCAGCCACGGACTAGCGGACCAAGAGACCCAGTACTTC. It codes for CASSHGLADQETQYF.

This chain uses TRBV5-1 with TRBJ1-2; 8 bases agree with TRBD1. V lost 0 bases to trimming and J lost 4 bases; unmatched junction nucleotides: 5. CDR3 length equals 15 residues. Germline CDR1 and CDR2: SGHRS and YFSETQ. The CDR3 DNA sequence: TGCGCCAGCAGCTTGGATGGAGGACAGGGCTATGGCTACACCTTC. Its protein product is CASSLDGGQGYGYTF.

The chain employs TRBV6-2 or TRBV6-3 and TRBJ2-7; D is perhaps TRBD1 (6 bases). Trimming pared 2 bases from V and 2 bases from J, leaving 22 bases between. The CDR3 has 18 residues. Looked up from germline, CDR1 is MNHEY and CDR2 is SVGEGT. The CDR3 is CASSYSLFRDIATYEQYF. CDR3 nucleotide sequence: TGTGCCAGCAGTTACAGTTTATTCCGGGACATTGCCACCTACGAGCAGTACTTC.

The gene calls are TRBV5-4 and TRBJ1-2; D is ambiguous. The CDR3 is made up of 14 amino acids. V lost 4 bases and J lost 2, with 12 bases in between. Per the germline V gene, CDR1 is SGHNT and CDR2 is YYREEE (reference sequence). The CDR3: CASSPFQMNYGYTF. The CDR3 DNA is TGTGCCAGCAGCCCCTTCCAGATGAACTATGGCTACACCTTC.

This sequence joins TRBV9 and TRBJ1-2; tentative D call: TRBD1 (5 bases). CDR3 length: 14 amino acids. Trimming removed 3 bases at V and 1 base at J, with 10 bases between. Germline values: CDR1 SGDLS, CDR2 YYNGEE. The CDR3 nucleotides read TGTGCCAGCAGCGGCCTCAGGGATAACTATGGCTACACCTTC. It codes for CASSGLRDNYGYTF.

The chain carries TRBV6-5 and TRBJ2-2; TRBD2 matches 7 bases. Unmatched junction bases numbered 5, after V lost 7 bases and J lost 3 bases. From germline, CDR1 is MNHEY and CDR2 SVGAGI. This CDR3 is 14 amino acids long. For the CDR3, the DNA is TGTGCCAGCAAGGCACGGGGGGACACCGGGGAGCTGTTTTTT. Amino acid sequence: CASKARGDTGELFF.

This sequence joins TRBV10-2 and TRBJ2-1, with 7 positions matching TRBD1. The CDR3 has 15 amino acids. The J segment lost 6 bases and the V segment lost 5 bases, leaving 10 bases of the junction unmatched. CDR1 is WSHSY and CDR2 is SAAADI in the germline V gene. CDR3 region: CASSLLGGSGNEQFF. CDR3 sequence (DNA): TGCGCCAGCAGTCTGTTAGGGGGCTCTGGCAATGAGCAGTTCTTC.

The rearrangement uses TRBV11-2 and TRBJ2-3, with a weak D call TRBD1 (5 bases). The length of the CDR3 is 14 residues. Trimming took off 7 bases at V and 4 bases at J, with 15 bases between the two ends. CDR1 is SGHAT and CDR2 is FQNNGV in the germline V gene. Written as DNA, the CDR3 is TGTGCCAGCACCTTGGGGCCCAGGGCAGATACGCAGTATTTT. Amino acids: CASTLGPRADTQYF.

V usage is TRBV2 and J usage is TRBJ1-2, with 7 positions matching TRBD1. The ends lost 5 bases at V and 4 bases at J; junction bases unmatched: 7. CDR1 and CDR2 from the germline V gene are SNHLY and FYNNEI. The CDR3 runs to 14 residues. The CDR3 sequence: CASSRHRGPYGYTF. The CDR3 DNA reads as TGTGCCAGCAGTAGACACAGGGGACCCTATGGCTACACCTTC. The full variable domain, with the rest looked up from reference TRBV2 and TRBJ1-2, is EPEVTQTPSHQVTQMGQEVILRCVPISNHLYFYWYRQILGQKVEFLVSFYNNEISEKSEIFDDQFSVERPDGSNFTLKIRSTKLEDSAMYFCASSRHRGPYGYTFGSGTRLTVV.

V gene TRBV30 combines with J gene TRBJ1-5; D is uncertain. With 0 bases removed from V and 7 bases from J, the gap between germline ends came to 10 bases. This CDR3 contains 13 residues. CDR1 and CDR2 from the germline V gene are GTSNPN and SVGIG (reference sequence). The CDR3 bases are TGTGCCTGGAGTGTATTAAGCGGACAGCCCCAGCATTTT. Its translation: CAWSVLSGQPQHF.

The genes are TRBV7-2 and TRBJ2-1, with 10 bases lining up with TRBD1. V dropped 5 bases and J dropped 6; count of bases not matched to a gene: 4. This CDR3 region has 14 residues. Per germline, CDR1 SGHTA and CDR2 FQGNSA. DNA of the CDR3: TGTGCCAGCAGCCCCAGGACAGGGGGCAATGAGCAGTTCTTC. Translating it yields CASSPRTGGNEQFF.

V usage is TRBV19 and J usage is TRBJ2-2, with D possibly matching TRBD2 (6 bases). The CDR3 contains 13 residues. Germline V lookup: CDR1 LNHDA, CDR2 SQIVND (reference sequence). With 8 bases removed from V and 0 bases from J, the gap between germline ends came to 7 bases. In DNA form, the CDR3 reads TGTGCCAGTCGGGGGACGAACACCGGGGAGCTGTTTTTT. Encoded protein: CASRGTNTGELFF.

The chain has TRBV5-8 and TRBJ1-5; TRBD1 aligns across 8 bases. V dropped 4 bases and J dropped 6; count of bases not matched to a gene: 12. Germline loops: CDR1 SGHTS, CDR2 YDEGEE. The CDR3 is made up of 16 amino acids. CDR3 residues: CASSPLRTGLSQPQHF. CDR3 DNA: TGTGCCAGCAGCCCCCTTAGGACAGGGTTGAGTCAGCCCCAGCATTTT.

The CDR3 is CASSPGGGDIWVRYNEQFF. The CDR3 DNA is TGCGCCAGCAGCCCTGGGGGCGGCGATATATGGGTTCGATACAATGAGCAGTTCTTC. The chain carries TRBV4-1 and TRBJ2-1; D may be TRBD1 (6 bases). V was clipped by 4 bases and J by 4 bases, with 26 bases between them. The CDR3 covers 19 residues. CDR1 is MGHRA and CDR2 is YSYEKL in the germline V gene.